This T cell receptor (beta chain) stems from a study of blood T cells in healthy people across ages (dated by TCRdb to the mid-2010s). For the study in its entirety: Template switching captured roughly one uniquely barcoded TCR beta cDNA molecule per two T cells in model experiments. Two additional independent replicas of 1 million unique cDNA reads from the same blood draw were analyzed for two donors (one aged 18 to 30 and one aged 80 or older). Four age groups were formed from the donors: young (average about 15 years), middle-aged (approximately 39), aged (roughly 59) and long-lived (82). Age-related changes in TCR beta repertoire diversity were measured in the study by deep sequencing normalized with unique cDNA molecular identifiers. To avoid experimental bias, donors of different ages were spread randomly across the sequencing lanes.

The CDR3, cysteine through phenylalanine, is 15 amino acids long. Of the read, only the CDR3 DNA is kept; its 45 bases are in frame from base 1. Between the V and J ends, shortened by 4 bases and 4 bases respectively, the junction contains 18 bases. The germline V gene encodes CDR1 DFQATT and CDR2 SNEGSKA (reference sequence). Library prep was done by 5' RACE. TCRdb lists the instrument as Illumina HiSeq 2500. A second PCR of 7 to 11 cycles was run with a J-beta primer mix and a sample-barcoded 5' primer. A template-switch 5' adaptor carrying 12 random nucleotides introduced a unique molecular identifier onto each TCR beta cDNA molecule. Each sample yielded at least 2.5 million CDR3-containing paired-end reads. First-strand cDNA was synthesized from all RNA with the Mint cDNA synthesis kit, primed by a TRBC-specific oligonucleotide. After uracil-DNA glycosylase treatment, a first 18-cycle PCR used universal primers M1SS and BC2_uni_R on all cDNA. Per the source publication's procedure: Normalization of each sample was performed by random selection of 1 million high-quality reads, each carrying a distinct molecular identifier. Instead of being binned into consensus sequences, reads that shared molecular identifiers were thrown out. CDR3 identification, clonotype clustering and error correction used MiTCR with a Q25 quality threshold and the strictest error-elimination algorithm. A nonparametric unseen species model with Euler transformation was used to estimate lower-bound total TCR beta diversity. Through fastp at Q25 and MiXCR, TCRdb rebuilt clones from the public reads, retaining in-frame beta chains. One record per CDR3 amino acid sequence lists the most common genes and DNA. The V and J calls follow TCRdb's processing rather than the paper's. This sample comprises some 1.4 million distinct CDR3 sequences, around 39% of them detected only once. Less than 8% of the sample is taken by the ten largest.

The donors were 40 or so Caucasian individuals from Russia, aged 6 to 90 years, who were systemically healthy. Around 10 milliliters of peripheral blood were collected from each donor into EDTA-treated Vacutainer tubes. PBMCs were isolated by Ficoll-Paque density-gradient centrifugation, with at least 6.5 million obtained per sample. Trizol reagent was used to extract total RNA from PBMCs, with at least 6 micrograms per sample. For every donor, flow cytometry on a PBMC aliquot measured the percentage of naive CD45RAhigh/CD27high T cells. This clonotype was counted ten times or more. No cognate antigen has been identified for it. No base quality information exists; no much larger clone differs at one position. Broad study findings and their caveats: Because profiling used bulk unsorted PBMCs, naive and antigen-experienced compartments could not be compared conclusively. A strong correlation was found between observed TCR beta diversity and the percentage of naive T cells measured by flow cytometry. Estimates of total diversity from one million sequenced T cells were regarded as lower bounds and underestimates. Compared with the aged group, the long-lived group had more naive CD4+ T cells, fewer expanded clones and increased TCR diversity, a pattern suggesting age selection. As age increased, observed TCR beta diversity per million T cells dropped in a roughly linear way, and a significant reduction was already evident by age about 40. Because the CMV infection status of the donors was unknown, age-related changes in expanded clonotypes may potentially have been confounded.

The sequence derives from a woman in her late teens or twenties in good health. This receptor chain uses TRBV20-1 and TRBJ2-3, and TRBD2 may be the D gene, going by 5 matching bases. Sequencing was done on a sample of blood. The CDR3 here reads CSANGLPKRADTQYF. The nucleotides are TGCAGTGCTAATGGACTCCCAAAAAGAGCAGATACGCAGTATTTT.